These T cell receptor beta chains were read from a single sample in a study of CD8 T cells in ankylosing spondylitis. Via MiXCR, TCRdb re-called the 5' RACE reads, giving one row per CDR3 protein. The sample has 50,000 to 65,000 distinct CDR3 sequences, around 7.4% seen once. Sequenced input: blood, either unsorted or a sorted T cell fraction (not recorded which). All receptors derive from a female donor with ankylosing spondylitis or in good health (not recorded which). Both conserved end residues are part of each CDR3. A D gene is named only where the DNA matches it firmly. The listing skips clone size in some rows; elsewhere it reads once, few, many or a size class.

d_call: .
clone_size: many
v_call: TRBV20-1
j_call: TRBJ2-7
cdr3_aa: CSALLRSEQYF
cdr3_nt: TGCAGTGCCCTGCTCAGGTCCGAGCAGTACTTC

d_call: .
clone_size: many
v_call: TRBV12-3/TRBV12-4
j_call: TRBJ2-2
cdr3_aa: CASLRGNTGELFF
cdr3_nt: TGTGCCAGCCTGAGGGGGAACACCGGGGAGCTGTTTTTT

d_call: .
clone_size: many
v_call: TRBV28
j_call: TRBJ2-3
cdr3_aa: CASSQTGRWGSPSTDTQYF
cdr3_nt: TGTGCCAGCAGCCAAACTGGGAGGTGGGGGTCTCCTAGCACAGATACGCAGTATTTT

d_call: .
clone_size: many
v_call: TRBV5-1
j_call: TRBJ1-2
cdr3_aa: CASSFGDYGYTF
cdr3_nt: TGCGCCAGCAGCTTTGGAGACTATGGCTACACCTTC

d_call: .
clone_size: many
v_call: TRBV19
j_call: TRBJ1-2
cdr3_aa: CASSTVWGDYGYTF
cdr3_nt: TGTGCCAGTAGCACCGTTTGGGGGGACTATGGCTACACCTTC

d_call: TRBD2
clone_size: many
v_call: TRBV5-1
j_call: TRBJ2-5
cdr3_aa: CASSMGPLAGGLYQETQYF
cdr3_nt: TGCGCCAGCAGCATGGGGCCCCTAGCGGGGGGGCTCTACCAAGAGACCCAGTACTTC

d_call: .
clone_size: many
v_call: TRBV5-1
j_call: TRBJ1-1
cdr3_aa: CASSRGRENTEAFF
cdr3_nt: TGCGCCAGCAGCCGGGGACGGGAGAACACTGAAGCTTTCTTT

d_call: .
clone_size: many
v_call: TRBV25-1
j_call: TRBJ2-7
cdr3_aa: CASSATAKTSEQYF
cdr3_nt: TGTGCCAGCAGTGCCACAGCGAAAACTTCCGAGCAGTACTTC

d_call: TRBD1
clone_size: many
v_call: TRBV3-1
j_call: TRBJ2-6
cdr3_aa: CASSQVSRQGAGANVLTF
cdr3_nt: TGTGCCAGCAGCCAAGTTTCAAGACAGGGGGCTGGGGCCAACGTCCTGACTTTC

d_call: .
clone_size: many
v_call: TRBV5-1
j_call: TRBJ1-1
cdr3_aa: CASSPGRRNTEAFF
cdr3_nt: TGCGCCAGCAGCCCGGGACGGAGGAACACTGAAGCTTTCTTT

d_call: .
clone_size: many
v_call: TRBV7-6
j_call: TRBJ2-7
cdr3_aa: CASSLGAGSAYEQYF
cdr3_nt: TGTGCCAGCAGCTTAGGGGCAGGGAGCGCCTACGAGCAGTACTTC

d_call: .
clone_size: many
v_call: TRBV12-3/TRBV12-4
j_call: TRBJ1-3
cdr3_aa: CASRKTGAGNTIYF
cdr3_nt: TGTGCCAGCAGAAAGACAGGAGCTGGAAACACCATATATTTT

d_call: TRBD1
clone_size: many
v_call: TRBV29-1
j_call: TRBJ1-2
cdr3_aa: CSVAKGQGTNYGYTF
cdr3_nt: TGCAGCGTCGCTAAAGGACAGGGCACTAACTATGGCTACACCTTC

d_call: .
clone_size: .
v_call: TRBV18
j_call: TRBJ1-1
cdr3_aa: CASSPRTGTEMNTEAFF
cdr3_nt: TGTGCCAGCTCACCACGGACTGGGACGGAAATGAACACTGAAGCTTTCTTT

d_call: .
clone_size: many
v_call: TRBV27
j_call: TRBJ2-1
cdr3_aa: CASSSTGIEQFF
cdr3_nt: TGTGCCAGCAGTTCAACCGGGATTGAGCAGTTCTTC

d_call: .
clone_size: few
v_call: TRBV7-2
j_call: TRBJ2-3
cdr3_aa: CASSLRGGGTDTQYF
cdr3_nt: TGTGCCAGCAGCTTGAGGGGGGGCGGGACAGATACGCAGTATTTT

d_call: .
clone_size: many
v_call: TRBV5-1
j_call: TRBJ1-1
cdr3_aa: CASSLDGQMNTEAFF
cdr3_nt: TGCGCCAGCAGCTTGGATGGACAGATGAACACTGAAGCTTTCTTT

d_call: TRBD1
clone_size: many
v_call: TRBV6-5
j_call: TRBJ1-2
cdr3_aa: CASSYNPLRQGASYGYTF
cdr3_nt: TGTGCCAGCAGCTACAATCCTCTACGACAGGGGGCTAGCTATGGCTACACCTTC

d_call: .
clone_size: many
v_call: TRBV4-1
j_call: TRBJ1-3
cdr3_aa: CASSQVLVGLGSGNTIYF
cdr3_nt: TGCGCCAGCAGCCAAGTTTTGGTCGGCTTGGGTTCTGGAAACACCATATATTTT

d_call: TRBD1
clone_size: few
v_call: TRBV7-9
j_call: TRBJ1-1
cdr3_aa: CASSLRGQVNTEAFF
cdr3_nt: TGTGCCAGCAGCTTGAGGGGACAGGTGAACACTGAAGCTTTCTTT

d_call: TRBD2
clone_size: many
v_call: TRBV5-1
j_call: TRBJ2-1
cdr3_aa: CASSLVAGDYNEQFF
cdr3_nt: TGCGCCAGCAGCTTGGTAGCGGGGGACTACAATGAGCAGTTCTTC

d_call: .
clone_size: .
v_call: TRBV12-3/TRBV12-4
j_call: TRBJ1-5
cdr3_aa: CASSFRGNQPQHF
cdr3_nt: TGTGCCAGCAGTTTTAGGGGCAATCAGCCCCAGCATTTT

d_call: TRBD2
clone_size: many
v_call: TRBV2
j_call: TRBJ2-1
cdr3_aa: CASRNRATSGNEQFF
cdr3_nt: TGTGCCAGCAGGAACAGGGCTACTAGCGGGAATGAGCAGTTCTTC

d_call: .
clone_size: many
v_call: TRBV6-5
j_call: TRBJ2-3
cdr3_aa: CASSYRADTDTQYF
cdr3_nt: TGTGCCAGCAGTTACAGGGCTGACACAGATACGCAGTATTTT

d_call: .
clone_size: many
v_call: TRBV5-1
j_call: TRBJ2-5
cdr3_aa: CASSLGAGETQYF
cdr3_nt: TGCGCCAGCAGCTTGGGGGCCGGAGAGACCCAGTACTTC

d_call: .
clone_size: many
v_call: TRBV12-3/TRBV12-4
j_call: TRBJ1-3
cdr3_aa: CASSLSNSGNTIYF
cdr3_nt: TGTGCCAGCAGTCTATCCAACTCTGGAAACACCATATATTTT

d_call: .
clone_size: many
v_call: TRBV5-1
j_call: TRBJ2-2
cdr3_aa: CASSFARAGDTGELFF
cdr3_nt: TGCGCCAGCAGCTTTGCGAGGGCAGGGGACACCGGGGAGCTGTTTTTT

d_call: .
clone_size: many
v_call: TRBV19
j_call: TRBJ1-1
cdr3_aa: CASNPLGQLGNTEAFF
cdr3_nt: TGTGCCAGTAACCCCCTTGGGCAGTTGGGTAACACTGAAGCTTTCTTT

d_call: .
clone_size: many
v_call: TRBV6-2/TRBV6-3
j_call: TRBJ1-3
cdr3_aa: CASRDMGFRSGNTIYF
cdr3_nt: TGTGCCAGCAGAGATATGGGCTTTCGCTCTGGAAACACCATATATTTT

d_call: TRBD1
clone_size: many
v_call: TRBV5-1
j_call: TRBJ1-6
cdr3_aa: CASSLVTWTGFGSPLHF
cdr3_nt: TGCGCCAGCAGCTTGGTGACCTGGACAGGGTTTGGTTCACCCCTCCACTTT

d_call: TRBD2
clone_size: .
v_call: TRBV12-3/TRBV12-4
j_call: TRBJ2-1
cdr3_aa: CASTPRGGLAGKGQFF
cdr3_nt: TGTGCCAGCACCCCAAGGGGCGGACTAGCGGGGAAGGGGCAGTTCTTC

d_call: .
clone_size: few
v_call: TRBV19
j_call: TRBJ2-1
cdr3_aa: CATSDSQGRNEQFF
cdr3_nt: TGTGCCACCTCGGACAGCCAAGGGCGCAATGAGCAGTTCTTC

d_call: .
clone_size: many
v_call: TRBV7-2
j_call: TRBJ2-2
cdr3_aa: CASSNYRDTGELFF
cdr3_nt: TGTGCCAGCAGCAACTACAGGGACACCGGGGAGCTGTTTTTT

d_call: .
clone_size: many
v_call: TRBV5-6
j_call: TRBJ1-1
cdr3_aa: CASSLQRAPQTEAFF
cdr3_nt: TGTGCCAGCAGCCTGCAAAGGGCCCCGCAGACTGAAGCTTTCTTT

d_call: TRBD1
clone_size: many
v_call: TRBV5-1
j_call: TRBJ2-1
cdr3_aa: CASLSGTDGSSYNEQFF
cdr3_nt: TGCGCCAGCTTATCCGGGACAGACGGAAGCTCCTACAATGAGCAGTTCTTC

d_call: TRBD1
clone_size: many
v_call: TRBV5-1
j_call: TRBJ1-1
cdr3_aa: CASRPGQVNTEAFF
cdr3_nt: TGCGCCAGCAGACCGGGACAGGTGAACACTGAAGCTTTCTTT

d_call: .
clone_size: many
v_call: TRBV7-2
j_call: TRBJ1-2
cdr3_aa: CASSSRAVLSYGYTF
cdr3_nt: TGTGCCAGCAGCTCGCGGGCCGTACTTAGCTATGGCTACACCTTC

d_call: .
clone_size: many
v_call: TRBV29-1
j_call: TRBJ1-1
cdr3_aa: CSVEGGPPEVAFF
cdr3_nt: TGCAGCGTTGAAGGAGGCCCCCCGGAGGTAGCTTTCTTT

d_call: TRBD1
clone_size: .
v_call: TRBV6-2/TRBV6-3
j_call: TRBJ1-5
cdr3_aa: CASSYAPPTGFENNQPQHF
cdr3_nt: TGTGCCAGCAGTTACGCCCCCCCGACAGGGTTCGAGAACAATCAGCCCCAGCATTTT

d_call: .
clone_size: many
v_call: TRBV5-6
j_call: TRBJ2-1
cdr3_aa: CASSEGPGYDNEQFF
cdr3_nt: TGTGCCAGCAGCGAAGGTCCCGGGTATGATAATGAGCAGTTCTTC

d_call: .
clone_size: many
v_call: TRBV27
j_call: TRBJ1-6
cdr3_aa: CASSTYQNSPLHF
cdr3_nt: TGTGCCAGCAGTACTTATCAAAATTCACCCCTCCACTTT

d_call: TRBD1
clone_size: .
v_call: TRBV7-2
j_call: TRBJ1-1
cdr3_aa: CASSTSPGQGNEAFF
cdr3_nt: TGTGCCAGCAGTACCTCTCCGGGACAGGGAAATGAAGCTTTCTTT

d_call: TRBD1
clone_size: .
v_call: TRBV2
j_call: TRBJ1-1
cdr3_aa: CASSEAGTGVGEAFF
cdr3_nt: TGTGCCAGCAGTGAAGCGGGGACAGGGGTCGGTGAAGCTTTCTTT

d_call: TRBD2
clone_size: many
v_call: TRBV20-1
j_call: TRBJ2-1
cdr3_aa: CSAREDSGGGYNEQFF
cdr3_nt: TGCAGTGCTAGAGAGGATAGCGGGGGTGGTTACAATGAGCAGTTCTTC

d_call: .
clone_size: many
v_call: TRBV5-1
j_call: TRBJ1-3
cdr3_aa: CASSLSGEVGNTIYF
cdr3_nt: TGCGCCAGCAGCTTGTCCGGGGAGGTCGGAAACACCATATATTTT

d_call: TRBD1
clone_size: many
v_call: TRBV5-1
j_call: TRBJ1-4
cdr3_aa: CASHPGTGGEKLFF
cdr3_nt: TGCGCCAGCCACCCTGGGACAGGGGGTGAAAAACTGTTTTTT